The 17 T cell receptor beta chains below come from one sample, sequenced in a study of graft-versus-host responses after intestinal transplantation. Clones were read by immunoSEQ multiplex PCR, and TCRdb kept only the in-frame ones, dropping some. The repertoire holds about 66,000 clones, with about 90% as singletons. Their antigens are not known. The source was unstimulated CD8+ T cells sorted from spleen or lymph node cells, collected before intestinal transplant. The receptors shown here come from a human donor who received an intestinal transplant.

CDR3 amino acids: CASSYGQGDSPLHF. As DNA, the CDR3 is TGTGCCAGCAGTTACGGACAGGGGGATTCACCCCTCCACTTT. The V gene is TRBV6-5, the J gene TRBJ1-6; 10 bases match TRBD1. Germline V gene sequence: CDR1 MNHEY, CDR2 SVGAGI. J was trimmed by 8 bases and V by 2 bases; bases with no gene match: 0. The length of the CDR3 is 14 residues.

The chain recombines TRBV9 with TRBJ1-3, with D possibly being TRBD1 (5 bases). The CDR3 is 16 residues long. Trimming stripped 5 bases from V and 0 bases from J, with 15 bases between. Germline CDR1 SGDLS, CDR2 YYNGEE. CDR3 protein: CASRGGRKNSGNTIYF. CDR3 sequence (DNA): TGTGCCAGCAGGGGGGGACGGAAGAACTCTGGAAACACCATATATTTT.

The rearrangement links TRBV9 to TRBJ2-7, with TRBD1 matching 9 bases. The CDR3 contains 14 residues. With V trimmed by 4 bases and J by 3 bases, 5 bases remained unmatched. CDR1 is SGDLS, CDR2 YYNGEE, per germline. The CDR3 here is CASSPGQGYYEQYF. CDR3 DNA sequence: TGTGCCAGCAGCCCCGGACAGGGGTACTACGAGCAGTACTTC.

The genes are TRBV5-1 and TRBJ2-7, with 14 bases aligning to TRBD2. Germline V gene lookup returns CDR1 SGHRS and CDR2 YFSETQ. The CDR3 sequence is 17 residues long. The junction had 2 bases not matched to a gene; V was cut back by 0 bases and J by 0 bases. The CDR3 DNA follows: TGCGCCAGCAGCTTGGGGACTAGCGGGGGGCTCTCCTACGAGCAGTACTTC. Residues: CASSLGTSGGLSYEQYF. Filled out from reference TRBV5-1 and TRBJ2-7, the complete variable domain reads KAGVTQTPRYLIKTRGQQVTLSCSPISGHRSVSWYQQTPGQGLQFLFEYFSETQRNKGNFPGRFSGRQFSNSRSEMNVSTLELGDSALYLCASSLGTSGGLSYEQYFGPGTRLTVT.

The rearrangement links TRBV19 to TRBJ2-1, with D possibly being TRBD2 (7 bases). Trimming cost V 5 bases and J 3 bases, with 17 bases left between them. The CDR3 extends over 16 amino acids. Germline V gene sequence: CDR1 LNHDA, CDR2 SQIVND (reference sequence). CDR3 region: CASSPLGGGHYNEQFF. The CDR3 DNA reads as TGTGCCAGTAGTCCGCTTGGGGGGGGCCACTACAATGAGCAGTTCTTC.

This clone was seen more than once but under ten times. Written as DNA, the CDR3 is TGTGCCAGCAGCCCCGGTAGCACTGAAGCTTTCTTT. Its translation: CASSPGSTEAFF. The chain employs TRBV5-4 and TRBJ1-1; D unresolved. Trimming pared 4 bases from V and 4 bases from J, leaving 8 bases between. The CDR3 contains 12 residues. In germline, CDR1 is SGHNT, CDR2 YYREEE (reference sequence).

The chain recombines TRBV27 with TRBJ1-5, with 7 bases aligning to TRBD1. The trim removed 5 bases at V and 4 bases at J, leaving 5 bases unmatched. Germline V CDR1 and CDR2: MNHEY, SMNVEV (reference sequence). This CDR3 is 14 amino acids long. CDR3 region: CASSPDRENQPQHF. The CDR3 DNA follows: TGTGCCAGCAGTCCCGACAGGGAAAATCAGCCCCAGCATTTT.

CDR3 sequence (DNA): TGCGCCAGCAGCCAAGATCCATCTGGAAACACCATATATTTT. Translation: CASSQDPSGNTIYF. The chain couples TRBV4-1 to TRBJ1-3; D gene uncertain. The ends were cut back, 0 bases at V and 1 base at J, with 4 bases in the middle. Germline assignment: CDR1 MGHRA and CDR2 YSYEKL. This CDR3 has 14 residues.

The genes are TRBV2 and TRBJ1-1; 7 bases line up with TRBD1. CDR1 and CDR2 (germline): SNHLY, FYNNEI. The V and J ends lost 9 bases and 1 base, in that order; junction bases with no gene match: 5. This CDR3 spans 13 amino acids. CDR3 region: CARRDRENTEAFF. The CDR3 DNA is TGTGCCAGGCGGGACAGAGAGAACACTGAAGCTTTCTTT.

The chain couples TRBV9 to TRBJ1-4; 7 bases line up with TRBD1. The CDR3 totals 15 residues. Looked up from germline, CDR1 is SGDLS and CDR2 is YYNGEE. Trimming cost V 0 bases and J 8 bases; bases outside gene matches: 7. The CDR3, as DNA: TGTGCCAGCAGCGTAGAGGGGGCGGCTGGGGAAAAACTGTTTTTT. Translating gives CASSVEGAAGEKLFF.

The chain couples TRBV2 to TRBJ2-1, with 7 bases identical to TRBD2. The CDR3 runs to 12 residues. CDR1 is SNHLY, CDR2 FYNNEI, per germline. V lost 4 bases to trimming and J lost 6 bases; unmatched junction nucleotides: 0. CDR3 nucleotides: TGTGCCAGCAGTGGGACTAGCAATGAGCAGTTCTTC. Translating it yields CASSGTSNEQFF.

CDR3 sequence reads: CASSLGGEKLFF. The CDR3 region has the DNA TGTGCCAGCAGCTTGGGAGGGGAAAAACTGTTTTTT. The rearrangement links TRBV5-4 to TRBJ1-4; no reliable D call. CDR1 and CDR2 from the germline V gene are SGHNT and YYREEE (reference sequence). The CDR3 has 12 amino acids. Trimming took 0 bases from V and 8 from J, leaving 5 bases between them.

Concerning this clone: An end of the junction does not agree with germline; a read error may underlie this. The genes are TRBV2 and TRBJ1-2; TRBD1 matches at 10 bases. CDR1 is SNHLY, CDR2 FYNNEI, per germline. The CDR3 extends over 11 amino acids. The CDR3, as DNA: TGTGCCAGCAGTGGGAGGACAGGGGGTGCCTTC. This encodes CASSGRTGGAF.

The V and J genes are TRBV28 and TRBJ1-4; D is undetermined. CDR1 is MDHEN, CDR2 SYDVKM, per germline. Trimming took 5 bases from V and 6 from J, leaving 19 bases between them. This CDR3 has 16 residues. The chain's CDR3 is CASSPSETSGDEKLFF. DNA for the CDR3: TGTGCCAGCAGTCCCTCCGAGACGTCAGGCGATGAAAAACTGTTTTTT.

J is TRBJ2-1 and V is TRBV15; D might be TRBD2 (5 bases). CDR3 length equals 15 residues. The germline V and J ends were trimmed by 3 bases and 6 bases, with 15 bases remaining between them. CDR1 is LNHNV, CDR2 YYDKDF, per germline (reference sequence). This CDR3 is CATSRAGIPFNEQFF. CDR3 DNA sequence: TGTGCCACCAGCAGGGCCGGGATTCCGTTCAATGAGCAGTTCTTC.

This chain uses TRBV27 with TRBJ2-7; D unresolved. Per the germline V gene, CDR1 is MNHEY and CDR2 is SMNVEV (reference sequence). The CDR3 sequence is 12 residues long. V was trimmed by 4 bases and J by 0 bases, leaving 4 bases between them. CDR3 sequence reads: CASSSHSYEQYF. The CDR3 nucleotides read TGTGCCAGCAGTTCCCACTCCTACGAGCAGTACTTC.

This clone was detected only once. CDR3 coding DNA: TGTGCCAGCAGGGTCGGTGGCGGGGAGCTGTTTTTT. Its protein is CASRVGGGELFF. The chain joins TRBV27 to TRBJ2-2, with unresolved D. CDR3 size: 12 residues. Trimming took 6 bases from V and 7 from J, leaving 9 bases between them. Germline loops: CDR1 MNHEY, CDR2 SMNVEV (reference sequence).